These T cell receptor beta chains were read from a single sample in a study of T cells in Graves' hyperthyroidism and ophthalmopathy. In TCRdb, the multiplex PCR reads were re-called with MiXCR into one record per CDR3 protein. Among under 350,000 distinct CDR3 sequences, 18% were seen once, and the ten largest hold roughly 49%. The sample consisted of blood. The receptors were sampled from a woman between 45 and 60 years old with Graves' hyperthyroidism. The CDR3 runs from the conserved cysteine through the conserved F or W. D genes are given only for firm matches. Expanded clones get a size class; other rows say once, few or many, or leave the size out.

v_call: TRBV6-1; d_call: .; j_call: TRBJ2-3; clone_size: few; cdr3_nt: TGTGCCAGCAGCCCCCTGCCGGATACAGATACGCAGTATTTT; cdr3_aa: CASSPLPDTDTQYF
v_call: TRBV9; d_call: .; j_call: TRBJ2-2; clone_size: few; cdr3_nt: TGTGCCAGCAGCGTAGGACGAGGCGGGGAGCTGTTTTTT; cdr3_aa: CASSVGRGGELFF
v_call: TRBV10-3; d_call: .; j_call: TRBJ1-2; clone_size: many; cdr3_nt: TGTGCCATCAGTGAGTCGCCCGGGACATCTGATGGCTACACCTTC; cdr3_aa: CAISESPGTSDGYTF
v_call: TRBV20-1; d_call: TRBD1; j_call: TRBJ2-7; clone_size: many; cdr3_nt: TGCAGTGCCGGACAGGGGGGCCCCTACGAGCAGTACTTC; cdr3_aa: CSAGQGGPYEQYF
v_call: TRBV11-2; d_call: .; j_call: TRBJ1-3; clone_size: .; cdr3_nt: TGTGCCAGCAGCCCCCCCGGGGACACCATATATTTT; cdr3_aa: CASSPPGDTIYF
v_call: TRBV27; d_call: .; j_call: TRBJ2-7; clone_size: .; cdr3_nt: TGTGCCAGCCGGCAGGGCGCCGCATACGAGCAGTACTTC; cdr3_aa: CASRQGAAYEQYF
v_call: TRBV2; d_call: .; j_call: TRBJ2-1; clone_size: few; cdr3_nt: TGTGCCAGCAGCGGGTGGTTTGGGCAGTTCTTC; cdr3_aa: CASSGWFGQFF
v_call: TRBV3-1; d_call: .; j_call: TRBJ1-1; clone_size: .; cdr3_nt: TGTGCCAGCAGCCAACCGACAGCGAACACTGAAGCTTTCTTT; cdr3_aa: CASSQPTANTEAFF
v_call: TRBV6-1; d_call: .; j_call: TRBJ2-7; clone_size: .; cdr3_nt: TGTGCCAGCACCCCGGGGGACGGGACCTACGAGCAGTACTTC; cdr3_aa: CASTPGDGTYEQYF
v_call: TRBV15; d_call: .; j_call: TRBJ1-1; clone_size: many; cdr3_nt: TGTGCCACCAGCAGAGAGGGAGAGGGACAAAGGGCTGAAGCTTTCTTT; cdr3_aa: CATSREGEGQRAEAFF
v_call: TRBV6-1; d_call: .; j_call: TRBJ1-1; clone_size: many; cdr3_nt: TGTGCCAGCAGTGAAGCGCTTCTTCCCTCAGCAGGGAGGCCTGAAGCTTTCTTT; cdr3_aa: CASSEALLPSAGRPEAFF
v_call: TRBV7-3; d_call: TRBD1; j_call: TRBJ2-5; clone_size: many; cdr3_nt: TGTGCCAGCAGCTCGGGACAGGGAGAGACCCAGTACTTC; cdr3_aa: CASSSGQGETQYF
v_call: TRBV4-1; d_call: TRBD1; j_call: TRBJ2-3; clone_size: few; cdr3_nt: TGCGCCAGCAGCCCCCACAGGGGGCGAACAGATACGCAGTATTTT; cdr3_aa: CASSPHRGRTDTQYF
v_call: TRBV2; d_call: TRBD2; j_call: TRBJ2-3; clone_size: many; cdr3_nt: TGTGCCAGCAGTGGGACTAGCCGGCTCACAGATACGCAGTATTTT; cdr3_aa: CASSGTSRLTDTQYF
v_call: TRBV10-2; d_call: .; j_call: TRBJ2-2; clone_size: many; cdr3_nt: TGCGCCAGCAGTGGAACAGGGCCGTCGAACACCGGGGAGCTGTTTTTT; cdr3_aa: CASSGTGPSNTGELFF
v_call: TRBV20-1; d_call: TRBD1; j_call: TRBJ1-2; clone_size: .; cdr3_nt: TGCAGTGCTAGAGAAGGGGACAGGGGAGGGTATCGCTACACCTTC; cdr3_aa: CSAREGDRGGYRYTF
v_call: TRBV7-9; d_call: TRBD1; j_call: TRBJ2-5; clone_size: .; cdr3_nt: TGTGCCAGCAGCCACGGGACAGGGGTTATGCAAGAGACCCAGTACTTC; cdr3_aa: CASSHGTGVMQETQYF
v_call: TRBV12-3/TRBV12-4; d_call: .; j_call: TRBJ1-4; clone_size: many; cdr3_nt: TGTGCCAGCAGTCTTGGGACCTCTGAAAAACTGTTTTTT; cdr3_aa: CASSLGTSEKLFF
v_call: TRBV27; d_call: TRBD2; j_call: TRBJ2-7; clone_size: few; cdr3_nt: TGTGCCAGCAGTTTATACCCCCCCGAAGCGGGAGTATACGAGCAGTACTTC; cdr3_aa: CASSLYPPEAGVYEQYF
v_call: TRBV5-5; d_call: TRBD2; j_call: TRBJ2-7; clone_size: .; cdr3_nt: TGTGCCAGCAGCTTCGGACTAGCGACCTACGAGCAGTACTTC; cdr3_aa: CASSFGLATYEQYF
v_call: TRBV5-1; d_call: TRBD2; j_call: TRBJ2-3; clone_size: few; cdr3_nt: TGCGCCAGCAGCTCGGGACTAGCGGGGGGAATCAGCACAGATACGCAGTATTTT; cdr3_aa: CASSSGLAGGISTDTQYF
v_call: TRBV18; d_call: TRBD2; j_call: TRBJ2-1; clone_size: .; cdr3_nt: TGTGCCAGCTCACCGGGGAGGGCTAAGGACAATGAGCAGTTCTTC; cdr3_aa: CASSPGRAKDNEQFF
v_call: TRBV4-1; d_call: TRBD1; j_call: TRBJ2-7; clone_size: many; cdr3_nt: TGTGCCAGCAGCCAAGACAGGGGCGCGTACGAGCAGTACTTC; cdr3_aa: CASSQDRGAYEQYF
v_call: TRBV18; d_call: .; j_call: TRBJ2-1; clone_size: .; cdr3_nt: TGTGCCAGCTCACCAGCTCGGAATGAGCAGTTCTTC; cdr3_aa: CASSPARNEQFF
v_call: TRBV10-3; d_call: .; j_call: TRBJ1-4; clone_size: .; cdr3_nt: TGTGCCATCAGTGTTGGAGGAAATGAAAAACTGTTTTTT; cdr3_aa: CAISVGGNEKLFF
v_call: TRBV27; d_call: .; j_call: TRBJ2-7; clone_size: .; cdr3_nt: TGTGCCAGCAGTTGGGACGTAGAACCCTACGAGCAGTACTTC; cdr3_aa: CASSWDVEPYEQYF
v_call: TRBV11-2; d_call: .; j_call: TRBJ2-5; clone_size: few; cdr3_nt: TGTGCCACCAGTGACCTCGGACAGAGCCAAGAGACCCAGTACTTC; cdr3_aa: CATSDLGQSQETQYF
v_call: TRBV5-1; d_call: .; j_call: TRBJ2-7; clone_size: many; cdr3_nt: TGTGCCAGCAGCTTGGGCAGGGGAAGTTACGAGCAGTACTTC; cdr3_aa: CASSLGRGSYEQYF
v_call: TRBV6-5; d_call: .; j_call: TRBJ1-1; clone_size: few; cdr3_nt: TGTGCCAGCAGTTACGGGAGATTCACTGAAGCTTTCTTT; cdr3_aa: CASSYGRFTEAFF
v_call: TRBV5-4; d_call: .; j_call: TRBJ1-6; clone_size: .; cdr3_nt: TGTGCCAGCAGCTCTAGGACGTCGGCTGGTTCCTATAATTCACCCCTCCACTTT; cdr3_aa: CASSSRTSAGSYNSPLHF
v_call: TRBV4-1; d_call: TRBD2; j_call: TRBJ2-7; clone_size: many; cdr3_nt: TGCGCCAGCAGCCAAGAACTAGCGGGAGGATACGAGCAGTACTTC; cdr3_aa: CASSQELAGGYEQYF
v_call: TRBV11-2; d_call: TRBD1; j_call: TRBJ1-1; clone_size: .; cdr3_nt: TGTGCCAGCAGCTCTACAGGGGGGGGTGAAGCTTTCTTT; cdr3_aa: CASSSTGGGEAFF
v_call: TRBV11-2; d_call: .; j_call: TRBJ2-1; clone_size: .; cdr3_nt: TGTGCCAGCAGCCCCCGAGGGGCCAACAATGAGCAGTTCTTC; cdr3_aa: CASSPRGANNEQFF
v_call: TRBV2; d_call: TRBD1; j_call: TRBJ1-2; clone_size: many; cdr3_nt: TGTGCCAGCAGTGAGCTAGGACAGGGGAGTGGTGGCTATGGCTACACCTTC; cdr3_aa: CASSELGQGSGGYGYTF
v_call: TRBV30; d_call: .; j_call: TRBJ1-6; clone_size: .; cdr3_nt: TGTGCCTGGAGCCTGGGGAGTTCACCCCTCCACTTT; cdr3_aa: CAWSLGSSPLHF
v_call: TRBV10-3; d_call: TRBD2; j_call: TRBJ2-1; clone_size: many; cdr3_nt: TGTGCCATCAAGAGGACTAGCGGGAGGGCGTCCTACAATGAGCAGTTCTTC; cdr3_aa: CAIKRTSGRASYNEQFF
v_call: TRBV12-5; d_call: TRBD1; j_call: TRBJ1-5; clone_size: .; cdr3_nt: TGTGCTAGTGGTTTGGTACTGCGGGACAGGGCTCAGCCCCAGCATTTT; cdr3_aa: CASGLVLRDRAQPQHF
v_call: TRBV11-2; d_call: .; j_call: TRBJ2-3; clone_size: many; cdr3_nt: TGTGCCAGCAGCTTAGGACAGATTACGGATACGCAGTATTTT; cdr3_aa: CASSLGQITDTQYF
v_call: TRBV2; d_call: .; j_call: TRBJ2-1; clone_size: many; cdr3_nt: TGTGCCAGCAGTGAAGTGGGTTGGCAGAGCAATGAGCAGTTCTTC; cdr3_aa: CASSEVGWQSNEQFF
v_call: TRBV11-2; d_call: .; j_call: TRBJ1-3; clone_size: .; cdr3_nt: TGTGCCAGCAGCTTAGGAAGGCGCTCTGGAAACACCATATATTTT; cdr3_aa: CASSLGRRSGNTIYF
v_call: TRBV7-8; d_call: TRBD1; j_call: TRBJ2-3; clone_size: .; cdr3_nt: TGTGCCAGCAGATACAGGGGATCAGATACGCAGTATTTT; cdr3_aa: CASRYRGSDTQYF
v_call: TRBV2; d_call: TRBD1; j_call: TRBJ1-1; clone_size: .; cdr3_nt: TGTGCCAGCCATCGGACAGGGGGGATTGAAGCTTTCTTT; cdr3_aa: CASHRTGGIEAFF
v_call: TRBV29-1; d_call: .; j_call: TRBJ1-2; clone_size: .; cdr3_nt: TGCAGCGTTCTGTTCGACGGCTACACCTTC; cdr3_aa: CSVLFDGYTF
v_call: TRBV7-2; d_call: .; j_call: TRBJ2-2; clone_size: few; cdr3_nt: TGTGCCAGCAGCTTAGACAGGGCGGGGACCGGGGAGCTGTTTTTT; cdr3_aa: CASSLDRAGTGELFF
v_call: TRBV6-5; d_call: TRBD2; j_call: TRBJ2-1; clone_size: .; cdr3_nt: TGTGCCAGCACCGGGGCGGGGGGCTCCTACAATGAGCAGTTCTTC; cdr3_aa: CASTGAGGSYNEQFF
v_call: TRBV6-6; d_call: TRBD1; j_call: TRBJ1-6; clone_size: once; cdr3_nt: TGTGCCAGCAGTTACGGGACAGGGAAATATTCACCCCTCCACTTT; cdr3_aa: CASSYGTGKYSPLHF
v_call: TRBV10-3; d_call: .; j_call: TRBJ2-3; clone_size: few; cdr3_nt: TGTGCCATCAGTGATAAAGGAGGGGCAGATACGCAGTATTTT; cdr3_aa: CAISDKGGADTQYF
v_call: TRBV6-1; d_call: .; j_call: TRBJ1-5; clone_size: few; cdr3_nt: TGTGCCAGCAGTGAAGTTGTTCTGGGGGATCAGCCCCAGCATTTT; cdr3_aa: CASSEVVLGDQPQHF
v_call: TRBV27; d_call: TRBD1; j_call: TRBJ2-7; clone_size: few; cdr3_nt: TGTGCCAGCAGTGTGCAGGGGGCGCTTTACGAGCAGTACTTC; cdr3_aa: CASSVQGALYEQYF
v_call: TRBV6-2/TRBV6-3; d_call: TRBD2; j_call: TRBJ2-5; clone_size: many; cdr3_nt: TGTGCCAGCAGTTGGACTAGCGGTCAAGAGACCCAGTACTTC; cdr3_aa: CASSWTSGQETQYF
v_call: TRBV28; d_call: TRBD2; j_call: TRBJ2-1; clone_size: .; cdr3_nt: TGTGCCAGCAGTTTATGGGGGGGGCGGGAGGGTTTCAATGAGCAGTTCTTC; cdr3_aa: CASSLWGGREGFNEQFF
v_call: TRBV20-1; d_call: TRBD2; j_call: TRBJ2-3; clone_size: many; cdr3_nt: TGCAGTGCTGGTACTAGCGGGGGGGCCGTAGATACGCAGTATTTT; cdr3_aa: CSAGTSGGAVDTQYF
v_call: TRBV6-1; d_call: .; j_call: TRBJ2-1; clone_size: many; cdr3_nt: TGTGCCAGCAGTGACTCTCTCCTACTTTGGGCCCTTAGCGATGAGCAGTTCTTC; cdr3_aa: CASSDSLLLWALSDEQFF
v_call: TRBV29-1; d_call: .; j_call: TRBJ1-3; clone_size: few; cdr3_nt: TGCAGCGTTAGTCAGGGCTCGTCGGGAAACACCATATATTTT; cdr3_aa: CSVSQGSSGNTIYF
v_call: TRBV3-1; d_call: .; j_call: TRBJ2-5; clone_size: many; cdr3_nt: TGTGCCAGCAGCCCCTGGATGCAAGAGACCCAGTACTTC; cdr3_aa: CASSPWMQETQYF
v_call: TRBV27; d_call: .; j_call: TRBJ2-5; clone_size: .; cdr3_nt: TGTGCCAGCAGTTTGCGTGGACCTCGAGAGACCCAGTACTTC; cdr3_aa: CASSLRGPRETQYF
v_call: TRBV2; d_call: .; j_call: TRBJ1-2; clone_size: .; cdr3_nt: TGTGCCAGCAGTGTCAGTTACTATGGCTACACCTTC; cdr3_aa: CASSVSYYGYTF
v_call: TRBV29-1; d_call: TRBD1; j_call: TRBJ1-2; clone_size: .; cdr3_nt: TGCAGCGCCTGGACAGGGGCTGGGGGTGATGGCTACACCTTC; cdr3_aa: CSAWTGAGGDGYTF